The 3 T cell receptor beta chains given below trace back to one sample, sequenced in a study of early T cells in non-severe SARS-CoV-2 infection. One entry per CDR3 protein, called by TCRdb with MiXCR from the 5' RACE reads. The data hold 75,000 to 80,000 distinct CDR3 sequences, with 9% to 10% observed a single time. Input material: whole blood. These receptor sequences come from an adult who was a healthcare worker with PCR-confirmed SARS-CoV-2 infection or an uninfected control (not recorded which).

This clonotype is medium-sized (0.01 to 0.1%) by share. The CDR3 is CASSHRDRPLLAFF. DNA for the CDR3: TGTGCCAGCAGCCACCGGGACAGGCCCCTTTTGGCTTTCTTT. This chain uses TRBV3-1 with TRBJ1-1; 8 bases fit TRBD1. CDR1 is LGHDT and CDR2 is YNNKEL in the germline V gene (reference sequence). The V and J ends lost 3 bases and 11 bases, in that order; junction bases with no gene match: 11. This CDR3 has 14 residues.

This clonotype occurred a few times. The chain links TRBV2 to TRBJ2-3, with D perhaps matching TRBD2 (6 bases). The CDR3 is 14 amino acids. Deletions cut 10 bases from V and 0 bases from J, with 14 bases between. Looked up from germline, CDR1 is SNHLY and CDR2 is FYNNEI. Written as DNA, the CDR3 is TGTGCCATACCCGTAGCGGATAGCACAGATACGCAGTATTTT. Translated, it gives CAIPVADSTDTQYF.

This clonotype was counted at least ten times. The chain combines TRBV3-1 with TRBJ1-3; D not resolved. Trimming removed 6 bases from V and 0 bases from J, with 6 bases in between. CDR1 and CDR2 from the germline V gene are LGHDT and YNNKEL (reference sequence). The CDR3 spans 13 residues. CDR3 coding DNA: TGTGCCAGCAGAAGGTTCTCTGGAAACACCATATATTTT. Its protein product is CASRRFSGNTIYF.